A selection of T cell receptor beta chains follows, all from one sample in a study of tumor-infiltrating lymphocytes in primary liver carcinoma. TCRdb called the multiplex PCR reads again in MiXCR, with one record for every CDR3 protein. The sample contains 300,000 to 400,000 distinct CDR3 sequences, around 60% of which appear only once. Sample: peripheral blood. Every receptor here comes from a man aged 35 to 55 with primary liver carcinoma and hepatitis B virus infection. The CDR3 runs from the conserved cysteine through the conserved F or W. A D gene is named only where the DNA matches it firmly. Part of the rows lack a size; the others show once, few, many or a class for expanded clones.

v_call	j_call	d_call	clone_size	cdr3_nt	cdr3_aa
TRBV12-3/TRBV12-4	TRBJ2-5	.	many	TGTGCCAGCAGCTGGTTGGGTCCAAGGCAAGAGACCCAGTACTTC	CASSWLGPRQETQYF
TRBV11-2	TRBJ2-7	.	many	TGTGCCAGCAGCCAGGGTCATAAGAGCTACGAGCAGTACTTC	CASSQGHKSYEQYF
TRBV5-6	TRBJ2-1	TRBD1	.	TGTGCCAGCAGCTTGGTGGGACAGGGGGCGTATGTGCAGTTCTTC	CASSLVGQGAYVQFF
TRBV7-9	TRBJ1-1	.	few	TGTGTCAGCAGCTCTCTCATTGAGGCTTTCTTT	CVSSSLIEAFF
TRBV6-1	TRBJ1-3	.	once	TGTGCCAACAGGGCAGGGGCCTCTGGAAACACCATATATTTT	CANRAGASGNTIYF
TRBV4-1	TRBJ1-2	.	many	TGCGCCAGCAGCCAATCGCGGACAGAGAATAACTATGGCTACACCTTC	CASSQSRTENNYGYTF
TRBV11-2	TRBJ2-1	.	.	TGTGCCAGCAGCAGAGGGCCAGGGGCTGAGCAGTCCTTC	CASSRGPGAEQSF
TRBV5-4	TRBJ2-7	.	few	TGTGCCAGCAGCTCACAAGGCCGGGACGACTCCTACGAGCAGTACTTC	CASSSQGRDDSYEQYF
TRBV11-2	TRBJ2-3	TRBD1	few	TGTACCAGCAGCTTGAAGCAGGGGGCTAGGACAGATACACAGTATTTT	CTSSLKQGARTDTQYF
TRBV5-1	TRBJ2-2	.	.	TGCGCCAGCAGCTGGGACCCCCCGGGGATAACGAACACCGGGGAGCTGTTTTTT	CASSWDPPGITNTGELFF
TRBV5-4	TRBJ1-1	TRBD1	many	TGTGCCAGCAGCTTGGAAGCGGGACAGCGAAACACTGAAGCTTTCTTT	CASSLEAGQRNTEAFF
TRBV5-4	TRBJ1-4	.	.	TGTGCCAGCAGCACCGGGCCGGTGACTAATGAAAAACTGTTTTTT	CASSTGPVTNEKLFF
TRBV5-5	TRBJ2-5	.	.	TGTGCCAGCAGTTTGTCCAGGGGTGAGGCCCAGTACTTC	CASSLSRGEAQYF
TRBV10-1	TRBJ1-6	TRBD1	few	TGCGCCAGCCCTCCGGGACAGGCCCCCCACTTT	CASPPGQAPHF
TRBV6-6	TRBJ1-2	TRBD1	.	TGTGGCAGCAGCCGACAGGGACGCGGCCACACCTTC	CGSSRQGRGHTF
TRBV6-5	TRBJ2-7	TRBD1	few	TGTGCCGCTGGCCGGGACAGAGGCTACGAGCAGTACTTC	CAAGRDRGYEQYF
TRBV5-5	TRBJ2-7	.	many	TGTGCCAGCAGCCGGACGGATGCAGCGCAGTACTTC	CASSRTDAAQYF